This T cell receptor (beta chain) was retrieved from a study of T-cell memory formation after mild COVID-19 (dated by TCRdb to 2020 to 2022). For context, the study as a whole: TCR sequence clusters from the two donors were largely donor specific. T-cell clones expanding and contracting after mild COVID-19 in two donors were tracked by longitudinal TCRalpha and TCRbeta repertoire sequencing. Two young, previously healthy adult volunteers, one female and one male, were included in the cohort. On the study overall, not on this receptor specifically: Some responding clones were detected in pre-infection memory, which suggested that pre-existing cross-reactive memory T cells had joined the SARS-CoV-2 response. Contracting CD4+ clones were found mainly in CM and EM memory subsets, while CD8+ clones were enriched in EMRA. Only two mild cases were covered in the study, and larger cohorts including severe cases with pre-infection samples were considered necessary. SARS-CoV-2 specificity of the second-wave clones peaking on day 37 was not confirmed. Balanced CD4/CD8 phenotypes were observed for clones contracting from day 15 to 85, whereas a bias towards CD4+ was observed for a second wave of clones expanding from day 15 to 37.

Data came from an Illumina NovaSeq 6000. TCRalpha and TCRbeta cDNA libraries were built by 5'RACE with constant-segment primers, adding sample barcodes and unique molecular identifiers. Trizol reagent was used to extract RNA from every sample. The libraries were amplified in two PCR steps, and the second step added a second sample barcode and Illumina TruSeq adapters. Sequencing of libraries was performed on an Illumina NovaSeq with 2 x 150 bp paired-end reads. From the authors' description of their analysis: The reads were demultiplexed and collapsed into UMI-guided consensus sequences using migec v1.2.7. Using mixcr v2.1.11, UMI consensuses were aligned to TRA and TRB V and J templates and then assembled into clonotypes. Expanded or contracted clonotypes were those called significant by both edgeR and NoisET, with noise models trained on biological replicates. For edgeR calls, the cutoffs were a false discovery rate-adjusted p below 0.01 and a log2 fold-change threshold of 1. As an exploratory analysis of dynamics, PCA with hierarchical clustering was applied to max-normalized trajectories of the 1000 most abundant clonotypes. The CD4 or CD8 phenotype of responding clones was assigned using the separately sequenced CD4+ and CD8+ repertoires. TCRdb itself trimmed the public reads at Q25 with fastp, ran MiXCR and retained productive beta chains. Here each entry gathers all rows of one CDR3 protein and keeps the most common genes and DNA. The V and J calls were determined by TCRdb, not by the authors. The sample table holds a few hundred thousand distinct CDR3 sequences, of which roughly 21% were seen once. The top ten constitute around an eighth of the sample.

This clonotype was observed a handful of times. The clone's antigen remains unknown. It has no much larger one-base neighbor in the sample; base qualities were not kept. Ficoll-Paque density gradient centrifugation was used to isolate PBMCs. From its cysteine to its phenylalanine, the CDR3 spans 16 amino acids. The read is trimmed to its CDR3 DNA, 48 bases read in frame from base 1. V is clipped by 2 bases and J by 6 bases, and the sequence between their germline boundaries is 17 bases long. Taken from the germline V gene (reference sequence), the CDR1 and CDR2 loops are SEHNR and FQNEAQ. The clonotype originates from an adult woman who had mild COVID-19 (a few samples of this study predate the infection). The sample titles of this study are shuffled in the database, so cell type and time point are left out; the donor was told from shared clones. The sequenced sample was PBMCs or a T cell subset sorted from them (not recorded which). The chain employs TRBV7-9 and TRBJ1-5; the D gene is not confidently resolved. CDR3 reads: CASSLWTAGMGQPQHF. The DNA is TGTGCCAGCAGCTTATGGACCGCGGGGATGGGTCAGCCCCAGCATTTT.